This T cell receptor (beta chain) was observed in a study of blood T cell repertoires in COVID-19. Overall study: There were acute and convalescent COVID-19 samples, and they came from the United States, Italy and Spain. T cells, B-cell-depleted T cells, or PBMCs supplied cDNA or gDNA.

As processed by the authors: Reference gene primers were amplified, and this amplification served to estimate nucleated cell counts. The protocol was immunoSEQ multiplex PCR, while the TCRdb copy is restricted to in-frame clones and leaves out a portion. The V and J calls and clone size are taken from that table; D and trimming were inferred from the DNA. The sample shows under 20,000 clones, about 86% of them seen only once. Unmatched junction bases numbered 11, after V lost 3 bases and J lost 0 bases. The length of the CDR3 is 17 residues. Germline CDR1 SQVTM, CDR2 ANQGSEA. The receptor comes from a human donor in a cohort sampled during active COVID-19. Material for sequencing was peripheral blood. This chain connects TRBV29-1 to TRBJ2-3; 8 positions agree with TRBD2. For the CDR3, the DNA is TGCAGCGTTGACGGAGTCGGCGGGAGGCGGAGCACAGATACGCAGTATTTT. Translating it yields CSVDGVGGRRSTDTQYF.